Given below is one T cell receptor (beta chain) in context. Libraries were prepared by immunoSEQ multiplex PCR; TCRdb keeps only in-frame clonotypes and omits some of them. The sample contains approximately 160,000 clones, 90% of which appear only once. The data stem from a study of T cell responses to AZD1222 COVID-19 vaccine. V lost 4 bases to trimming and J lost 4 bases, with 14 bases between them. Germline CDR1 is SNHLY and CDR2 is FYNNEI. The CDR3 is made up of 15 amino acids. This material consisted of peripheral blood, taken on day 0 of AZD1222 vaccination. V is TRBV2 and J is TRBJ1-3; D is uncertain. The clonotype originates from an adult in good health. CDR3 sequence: CASSAPLLRGNTIYF. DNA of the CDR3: TGTGCCAGCAGTGCCCCTCTGCTTCGAGGAAACACCATATATTTT.